The 23 T cell receptor beta chains given below trace back to one sample, sequenced in a study of a mutant IDH1 vaccine in newly diagnosed glioma (TCRdb year 2021). The receptor library was made with the immunoSEQ multiplex PCR assay. TCRdb took this table from immuneACCESS and kept in-frame rearrangements with V and J called. Such tables lack part of the clones; where checked against another copy, unresolved V genes explain under half of the gap, and the rest is unexplained. For this sample there are roughly 86,000 clones; around 80% appear just once. The ten biggest clones cover 7.5% of the sample. Per the publication, the time point label means: baseline, week 1 (first vaccination visit). The sample's treatment or condition label, in plain terms: pre-vaccination baseline after standard-of-care therapy. Source: PBMCs, taken from a glioma patient treated with radiotherapy, temozolomide or both. These receptors were taken from a man aged 40-50 years with glioma.

The chain joins TRBV10-3 to TRBJ1-5, with TRBD1 as a possible D gene (5 bases). Germline V gene lookup returns CDR1 ENHRY and CDR2 SYGVKD. The ends were cut back, 6 bases at V and 1 base at J, with 13 bases in the middle. This CDR3 contains 15 residues. CDR3 coding DNA: TGTGCCATCAGGGGACGCCTCGGGAGCAATCAGCCCCAGCATTTT. It codes for CAIRGRLGSNQPQHF.

This rearrangement joins TRBV19 to TRBJ1-2; the D is unclear. The V and J ends lost 1 base and 8 bases respectively, with 17 bases between them. The CDR3 has 15 amino acids. Germline V gene lookup returns CDR1 LNHDA and CDR2 SQIVND (reference sequence). CDR3 sequence (DNA): TGTGCCAGTAGTATAGTCGGGTTTGAAGGCGGAGGCTACACCTTC. Residues: CASSIVGFEGGGYTF.

The chain employs TRBV4-3 and TRBJ1-6; TRBD1 might be the D (5 bases). CDR3 length: 16 residues. From germline, CDR1 is LGHNA and CDR2 YSLEER. Trimming removed 0 bases at V and 9 bases at J, with 15 bases between. In DNA form, the CDR3 reads TGCGCCAGCAGCCAAGAAGGTTCTTGGGGGGGTTCACCCCTCCACTTT. Amino acid sequence: CASSQEGSWGGSPLHF.

This clone was recorded a few times. The chain joins TRBV7-2 to TRBJ2-2; either TRBD1 or TRBD2 may supply D (6 bases each). The length of the CDR3 is 16 residues. V was shortened by 5 bases and J by 1 base, with 14 bases between the two germline ends. Looked up from germline, CDR1 is SGHTA and CDR2 is FQGNSA. The CDR3 nucleotides read TGTGCCAGCAGCCCCAAGGGGGGTAGGAACACCGGGGAGCTGTTTTTT. Protein sequence: CASSPKGGRNTGELFF. The whole variable domain, filled in from reference TRBV7-2 and TRBJ2-2, reads GAGVSQSPSNKVTEKGKDVELRCDPISGHTALYWYRQSLGQGLEFLIYFQGNSAPDKSGLPSDRFSAERTGGSVSTLTIQRTQQEDSAVYLCASSPKGGRNTGELFFGEGSRLTVL.

As for this clone: This same CDR3 is encoded by further DNA sequences in the sample. The chain is built from TRBV18 and TRBJ2-7, with D uncertain. The CDR3 covers 11 residues. V lost 3 bases to trimming and J lost 3 bases, with 3 bases between them. Germline V gives CDR1 KGHSH, CDR2 LQKENI. The CDR3 DNA follows: TGTGCCAGCTCACCTGACTACGAGCAGTACTTC. Translated: CASSPDYEQYF.

Concerning this clone itself: The junction does not match germline at one end; this may be a read error. The chain links TRBV7-7 to TRBJ2-1; D not resolved. The CDR3 is made up of 13 amino acids. Per the germline V gene, CDR1 is SSHAT and CDR2 is FNYEAQ (reference sequence). CDR3 loop: CASSPTLNNEQFF. The DNA of the CDR3 is TGTGCTAGCAGCCCGACACTAAACAATGAGCAGTTCTTC.

The CDR3 nucleotides read TGTGCCAGCACTCCTCTCGTGGGACAAGAGACCCAGTACTTC. Its translation is CASTPLVGQETQYF. The chain has TRBV27 and TRBJ2-5, with D hard to call. The CDR3 loop spans 14 amino acids. Trimming shortened V by 7 bases and J by 2 bases, and 14 bases separated the two germline ends. The germline V gene encodes CDR1 MNHEY and CDR2 SMNVEV (reference sequence).

CDR3: CASSPTQGFQETQYF. The CDR3 DNA is TGTGCCAGCTCACCAACACAGGGTTTCCAAGAGACCCAGTACTTC. The V gene is TRBV18, the J gene TRBJ2-5; the D gene is possibly TRBD1 (6 bases). Germline-derived CDR1 and CDR2 are KGHSH and LQKENI. This CDR3 region has 15 residues. Trimming pared 2 bases from V and 1 base from J, leaving 11 bases between.

Within the sample, this clone is medium-sized. V usage is TRBV28 and J usage is TRBJ1-5, with D perhaps TRBD1 (6 bases). V gave up 5 bases and J gave up 3 bases, with 11 bases separating them. Germline loops: CDR1 MDHEN, CDR2 SYDVKM. This CDR3 comprises 14 residues. The CDR3 region is CASSRDRHNQPQHF. For the CDR3, the DNA is TGTGCCAGCAGTCGCGACAGGCACAATCAGCCCCAGCATTTT.

The V and J genes are TRBV19 and TRBJ2-5, with D maybe TRBD1 (5 bases). The CDR3 is made up of 17 amino acids. V lost 1 base and J 1 base, leaving 16 bases between the germline ends. Germline CDR1 is LNHDA and CDR2 is SQIVND (reference sequence). CDR3 nucleotide sequence: TGTGCCAGTAGTATAGTCGCGGCAGGGAAGGGCCAAGAGACCCAGTACTTC. This sequence encodes CASSIVAAGKGQETQYF. Using reference TRBV19 and TRBJ2-5 for the parts outside the CDR3, the full variable domain is DGGITQSPKYLFRKEGQNVTLSCEQNLNHDAMYWYRQDPGQGLRLIYYSQIVNDFQKGDIAEGYSVSREKKESFPLTVTSAQKNPTAFYLCASSIVAAGKGQETQYFGPGTRLLVL.

The chain links TRBV19 to TRBJ2-7; D is undetermined. The CDR3 runs 13 residues. V shed 5 bases and J shed 3 bases, with 11 bases lying between them. The germline V gene encodes CDR1 LNHDA and CDR2 SQIVND (reference sequence). CDR3 in amino acids: CASSVLLDYEQYF. DNA for the CDR3: TGTGCCAGTAGTGTCTTACTCGACTACGAGCAGTACTTC. Variable domain in full (rest from reference TRBV19 and TRBJ2-7): DGGITQSPKYLFRKEGQNVTLSCEQNLNHDAMYWYRQDPGQGLRLIYYSQIVNDFQKGDIAEGYSVSREKKESFPLTVTSAQKNPTAFYLCASSVLLDYEQYFGPGTRLTVT.

The chain joins TRBV28 to TRBJ2-1; D gene uncertain. Germline CDR1 and CDR2: MDHEN and SYDVKM. CDR3 length: 15 residues. Trimming removed 6 bases from V and 7 bases from J, with 19 bases in between. DNA of the CDR3: TGTGCCAGCAGCCCCCGGACCTTCAAGAATAATGAGCAGTTCTTC. Translation gives CASSPRTFKNNEQFF.

This chain links TRBV4-2 with TRBJ1-3, with 7 bases that match TRBD1. CDR3 length equals 15 residues. V dropped 3 bases and J dropped 0; count of bases not matched to a gene: 2. Per germline, CDR1 LGHNA and CDR2 YNFKEQ. The CDR3 protein is CASSQRDSSGNTIYF. The CDR3 coding sequence is TGTGCCAGCAGCCAGAGGGACAGCTCTGGAAACACCATATATTTT.

Note on this clone: This same CDR3 is encoded by further DNA sequences in the sample. This chain uses TRBV6-1 with TRBJ2-1; TRBD2 agrees at 8 bases. The CDR3 is made up of 15 amino acids. Per germline, CDR1 MNHNS and CDR2 SASEGT. V was pared by 7 bases and J by 3 bases, with 8 bases of the junction left unmatched. For the CDR3, the DNA is TGTGCCAGCACCACAACCAGCGGGAGCTACAATGAGCAGTTCTTC. As protein: CASTTTSGSYNEQFF.

This clone was observed once. V and J are TRBV28 and TRBJ2-4; no clear D gene. The length of the CDR3 is 14 residues. Deletions cut 7 bases from V and 10 bases from J, with 20 bases between. Germline values: CDR1 MDHEN, CDR2 SYDVKM. Here the CDR3 reads CASMAGGAKRIQYF. The CDR3 DNA reads as TGTGCCAGCATGGCTGGCGGAGCCAAAAGAATTCAGTACTTC.

The chain has TRBV18 and TRBJ2-7; possibly TRBD1 for D (5 bases). Looked up from germline, CDR1 is KGHSH and CDR2 is LQKENI. Between the trimmed V and J ends, which lost 3 bases and 0 bases, there was a span of 9 bases. The CDR3 is made up of 14 amino acids. The CDR3 region has the DNA TGTGCCAGCTCACCTTCAGGGAACTCCTACGAGCAGTACTTC. This translates into CASSPSGNSYEQYF.

The CDR3 loop reads CALSELGAPGNTIYF. DNA of the CDR3: TGTGCCCTATCGGAGTTGGGGGCGCCTGGAAACACCATATATTTT. The gene calls are TRBV6-6 and TRBJ1-3, with D possibly TRBD1 on 6 matching bases. This CDR3 is 15 amino acids long. V was trimmed by 11 bases and J by 2 bases, leaving 19 bases between them. The germline V gene encodes CDR1 MNHNY and CDR2 SVGAGI (reference sequence).

This sequence joins TRBV7-8 and TRBJ2-1; the D gene is possibly TRBD1 (6 bases). With 3 bases removed from V and 3 bases from J, the gap between germline ends came to 15 bases. CDR3 length: 16 residues. CDR1 is SGHVS, CDR2 FQNEAQ, per germline. The CDR3 reads CASSLTGTRNYNEQFF. In DNA, the CDR3 is TGTGCCAGCAGCTTGACCGGGACAAGGAACTACAATGAGCAGTTCTTC.

The CDR3 sequence is CASSFVGGAVQPDSTDTQYF. In DNA form, the CDR3 reads TGTGCCAGCAGTTTCGTCGGGGGGGCCGTACAACCCGACAGCACAGATACGCAGTATTTT. J is TRBJ2-3 and V is TRBV27; 8 nucleotides match TRBD2. CDR3 size: 20 residues. V trimming: 3 bases; J trimming: 0 bases; junction bases outside the gene matches: 17. Germline V lookup: CDR1 MNHEY, CDR2 SMNVEV (reference sequence).

The rearrangement links TRBV7-2 to TRBJ1-2, with a weak D call TRBD1 (5 bases). The CDR3 contains 13 residues. The germline V gene encodes CDR1 SGHTA and CDR2 FQGNSA. V dropped 1 base and J dropped 8 bases, with 11 bases sitting between them. This CDR3 reads CASSLGHAGGYTF. The CDR3, as DNA: TGTGCCAGCAGCTTAGGACACGCAGGGGGCTACACCTTC.

V usage is TRBV4-3 and J usage is TRBJ2-1; tentative D call: TRBD2 (5 bases). Germline V gene lookup returns CDR1 LGHNA and CDR2 YSLEER. The CDR3 has 16 residues. V dropped 0 bases and J dropped 6 bases, with 15 bases sitting between them. CDR3: CASSQDRWLRGNEQFF. The DNA for the CDR3 is TGCGCCAGCAGCCAAGATCGATGGCTCCGGGGCAATGAGCAGTTCTTC.

The CDR3 reads CASSIPGQPSSLHF. The CDR3 nucleotides read TGTGCCAGCAGCATCCCGGGACAGCCGTCCAGTCTCCACTTT. V gene TRBV7-9 combines with J gene TRBJ1-6; TRBD1 agrees at 7 bases. Losses at the gene ends were 5 bases for V and 16 bases for J; bases not matched to a gene: 14. The CDR3 runs to 14 residues. Germline CDR1 SEHNR, CDR2 FQNEAQ (reference sequence).

The chain is built from TRBV18 and TRBJ2-3; D call uncertain. Germline-derived CDR1 and CDR2 are KGHSH and LQKENI. With 1 base removed from V and 4 bases from J, the gap between germline ends came to 3 bases. The CDR3 has 12 amino acids. DNA for the CDR3: TGTGCCAGCTCACCACGGCCAGATACGCAGTATTTT. It is translated as CASSPRPDTQYF.